The 3 T cell receptor beta chains reported below all come from one sample, sequenced in a study of CD8+ T cells in alopecia areata. RNA was isolated and reverse transcribed to cDNA, the sequencing template. Data came from immunoSEQ multiplex PCR; TCRdb stores just in-frame clones and leaves some out. The table shows roughly 150,000 clones, with approximately 53% occurring only once. Material: CD8+ T cells sorted from blood, obtained at week 0. Receptors originate from a human donor with alopecia areata.

This clone was seen only a few times. The rearrangement joins TRBV25-1 to TRBJ2-1; 10 bases line up with TRBD2. The J segment lost 8 bases and the V segment lost 4 bases, leaving 14 bases of the junction unmatched. This CDR3 is 17 amino acids long. The germline gives CDR1 MGHDK, CDR2 SYGVNS. CDR3 protein: CASSAGSGGGWFHEQFF. In DNA form, the CDR3 reads TGTGCCAGCAGTGCTGGGAGCGGGGGGGGATGGTTCCATGAGCAGTTCTTC.

The chain links TRBV12-5 to TRBJ2-3, with D unresolved. V was pared by 1 base and J by 2 bases, with 16 bases between. Germline lookup yields CDR1 LGHNT and CDR2 FRNRAP. The CDR3 covers 17 residues. CDR3 sequence reads: CASGLGNGPANTDTQYF. As DNA, the CDR3 is TGTGCTAGTGGTTTGGGAAATGGACCGGCTAACACAGATACGCAGTATTTT. The entire variable domain, with the rest obtained from reference TRBV12-5 and TRBJ2-3, is as follows: DARVTQTPRHKVTEMGQEVTMRCQPILGHNTVFWYRQTMMQGLELLAYFRNRAPLDDSGMPKDRFSAEMPDATLATLKIQPSEPRDSAVYFCASGLGNGPANTDTQYFGPGTRLTVL.

This chain uses TRBV7-9 with TRBJ2-7; no firm D call. The CDR3 contains 13 residues. Trimming removed 3 bases at V and 0 bases at J, with 6 bases between. Germline CDR1 and CDR2: SEHNR and FQNEAQ (reference sequence). CDR3 DNA sequence: TGTGCCAGCAGCTTTGTGGTCTCCTACGAGCAGTACTTC. Its protein is CASSFVVSYEQYF. Supplemented by reference TRBV7-9 and TRBJ2-7, the full variable domain reads DTGVSQNPRHKITKRGQNVTFRCDPISEHNRLYWYRQTLGQGPEFLTYFQNEAQLEKSRLLSDRFSAERPKGSFSTLEIQRTEQGDSAMYLCASSFVVSYEQYFGPGTRLTVT.